The sequence of this T cell receptor (beta chain) was determined in a study of low-dose radiotherapy and immunotherapy resistance in tumors. Study in general: Treatment of Cohort 2 consisted of 1 Gy per fraction every two weeks, amounting to 13 Gy over 26 weeks. Patients were treated with intravenous nivolumab at 240 mg every two weeks and were also dosed with ipilimumab at 1 mg/kg every six weeks. Administration of intravenous cyclophosphamide at 200 mg/m2 took place every two weeks, one day before radiation and immunotherapy.

The CDR3 is 19 amino acids. TRAV and TRBV primers primed cDNA for both TCRalpha and TCRbeta. TCR amplification used 20 PCR cycles, a constant-region primer and a V-primer adapter. TCRdb called the reads again in MiXCR, with one record for every CDR3 protein. This sample carries around 69,000 distinct CDR3 sequences, roughly 30% of them seen once, and the ten largest clones take 11%. A note on this clonotype: An end of the junction does not agree with germline; a read error may underlie this.

The time point: before trial treatment. The TCR comes from a female donor with ovarian cancer. Sequenced material: PBMCs, taken before treatment. The rearrangement uses TRBV5-3 and TRBJ2-2, with a weak D call TRBD1 (7 bases). TRBV5-3 is recorded as an ORF, its role being uncertain. CDR3 loop: CARSSVGRGAREDTGELFF. The CDR3 DNA sequence: TGTGCCAGAAGCTCCGTGGGCAGGGGGGCCCGGGAAGACACTGGGGAGCTGTTTTTT.